Presented here are 32 T cell receptor beta chains from one specimen sequenced in a study of T cell responses to AZD1222 COVID-19 vaccine. TCRdb's table, derived via immunoSEQ multiplex PCR, lists solely in-frame clones and lacks some. Seen here are some 84,000 clones, roughly 85% observed once, and the top ten hold roughly 12%. Sequenced material: peripheral blood, taken 28 days after the second AZD1222 dose. All receptors come from an adult who received the AZD1222 COVID-19 vaccine.

This rearrangement joins TRBV6-5 to TRBJ2-7, with 8 bases fitting TRBD1. Germline CDR1 is MNHEY and CDR2 is SVGAGI. The CDR3 contains 15 residues. V was pared by 6 bases and J by 2 bases, with 9 bases of the junction left unmatched. The DNA for the CDR3 is TGTGCCAGCAGGCCCTTCAGGGGGCTTACCTACGAGCAGTACTTC. The encoded protein is CASRPFRGLTYEQYF.

V and J are TRBV6-5 and TRBJ2-1; 8 bases line up with TRBD2. CDR1 is MNHEY, CDR2 SVGAGI, per germline. The CDR3 totals 14 residues. The ends lost 9 bases at V and 3 bases at J; junction bases unmatched: 7. The CDR3 DNA reads TGTGCCAGTTCAACCGGGACTAGCTACAATGAGCAGTTCTTC. Protein: CASSTGTSYNEQFF.

The chain links TRBV19 to TRBJ1-5; a weak D match, TRBD1 (5 bases). Trimming shortened V by 2 bases and J by 0 bases, and 11 bases separated the two germline ends. Germline V lookup: CDR1 LNHDA, CDR2 SQIVND (reference sequence). The CDR3 is made up of 16 amino acids. For the CDR3, the DNA is TGTGCCAGTAGTATAATTGGGGCAAATAGCAATCAGCCCCAGCATTTT. Translation gives CASSIIGANSNQPQHF.

This chain's CDR3 is CSARTSYEQYF. The CDR3 nucleotides are TGCAGTGCTAGGACCTCTTACGAGCAGTACTTC. The chain is built from TRBV20-1 and TRBJ2-7; D is ambiguous. There are 11 residues in the CDR3. The V gene lost 3 bases and the J gene lost 4 bases, with 7 bases spanning the gap. The germline gives CDR1 DFQATT, CDR2 SNEGSKA (reference sequence).

This clone has just one count. The rearrangement joins TRBV5-4 to TRBJ2-5; a weak D match, TRBD2 (7 bases). The CDR3 length is 17 residues. Germline CDR1 and CDR2: SGHNT and YYREEE (reference sequence). V gave up 1 base and J gave up 4 bases, with 20 bases separating them. CDR3 sequence (DNA): TGTGCCAGCAGCTTGAGACGGGTCCTCGCGGGGGCAGAGACCCAGTACTTC. It is translated as CASSLRRVLAGAETQYF.

The chain employs TRBV19 and TRBJ2-3; D tentatively fits TRBD1 or TRBD2 (6 bases each). This CDR3 is 15 amino acids long. Deletions cut 2 bases from V and 9 bases from J, with 18 bases between. Per the germline V gene, CDR1 is LNHDA and CDR2 is SQIVND (reference sequence). CDR3 in DNA: TGTGCCAGTAGTATAAATCTGGGGGGCGGACAGACGCAGTATTTT. It translates to CASSINLGGGQTQYF.

This chain connects TRBV6-5 to TRBJ1-3; D might be TRBD1 (6 bases). The V gene's germline CDR1 is MNHEY and CDR2 SVGAGI. The V end lost 4 bases, the J end lost 4 bases, and 14 bases lay between the germline ends. This CDR3 has 15 amino acids. The CDR3 region is CASSLEGGDGNTIYF. The CDR3 coding sequence is TGTGCCAGCAGTTTGGAGGGGGGGGACGGAAACACCATATATTTT.

V usage is TRBV6-4 and J usage is TRBJ2-2; D gene ambiguous. The CDR3 is made up of 14 amino acids. The V gene's germline CDR1 is MRHNA and CDR2 SNTAGT. Trimming took 4 bases from V and 0 from J, leaving 6 bases between them. CDR3: CASSVSANTGELFF. CDR3 DNA: TGTGCCAGCAGTGTCAGCGCGAACACCGGGGAGCTGTTTTTT.

The J gene is TRBJ2-2, the V gene TRBV11-3; no clear D gene. This CDR3 contains 14 residues. V was shortened by 1 base and J by 4 bases, with 7 bases between the two germline ends. The V gene's germline CDR1 is SGHNT and CDR2 YENEEA. For the CDR3, the DNA is TGTGCCAGCAGCTTAGGCAGACTCACCGGGGAGCTGTTTTTT. This sequence encodes CASSLGRLTGELFF.

This clone turned up a few times. The chain is built from TRBV9 and TRBJ1-1; TRBD1 matches 10 bases. This CDR3 is built from 17 residues. CDR1 is SGDLS and CDR2 is YYNGEE in the germline V gene. Trimming took 3 bases from V and 4 from J; bases not matched to a gene: 12. The CDR3 region has the DNA TGTGCCAGCAGCGAGCCCGGGGGGACAGGGGTAGGCACTGAAGCTTTCTTT. The encoded protein is CASSEPGGTGVGTEAFF.

The J gene is TRBJ2-3, the V gene TRBV27; either TRBD1 or TRBD2 may fit D (6 bases each). Between the trimmed V and J ends, which lost 4 bases and 7 bases, there was a span of 21 bases. This CDR3 has 16 amino acids. Looked up from germline, CDR1 is MNHEY and CDR2 is SMNVEV (reference sequence). The DNA for the CDR3 is TGTGCCAGCAGTTCCGGACGGGGGCTTAATATGTATACGCAGTATTTT. It encodes CASSSGRGLNMYTQYF.

The chain links TRBV7-3 to TRBJ1-1; no clear D gene. This CDR3 contains 13 residues. Germline CDR1 reads SGHTA; CDR2 reads FQGTGA. Trimming left V 4 bases short and J 5 bases short, with 11 bases between. The CDR3 region is CASSSDPTTEAFF. The CDR3 nucleotides read TGTGCCAGCAGCTCAGACCCGACAACTGAAGCTTTCTTT. Full variable domain (rest looked up from reference TRBV7-3 and TRBJ1-1): GAGVSQTPSNKVTEKGKYVELRCDPISGHTALYWYRQSLGQGPEFLIYFQGTGAADDSGLPNDRFFAVRPEGSVSTLKIQRTERGDSAVYLCASSSDPTTEAFFGQGTRLTVV.

The chain has TRBV6-5 and TRBJ2-2, with TRBD1 as a possible D gene (6 bases). Trimming left V 3 bases short and J 7 bases short, with 18 bases between. CDR1 MNHEY and CDR2 SVGAGI come from the germline V gene. The CDR3 has 16 residues. CDR3 sequence: CASSYSGGAVVGELFF. Here the CDR3 DNA reads TGTGCCAGCAGTTATTCTGGGGGCGCCGTAGTCGGGGAGCTGTTTTTT.

This rearrangement joins TRBV5-1 to TRBJ2-1, with 11 bases identical to TRBD1. The V and J ends lost 3 bases and 2 bases, in that order; junction bases with no gene match: 1. The length of the CDR3 is 15 residues. Germline values: CDR1 SGHRS, CDR2 YFSETQ. This CDR3 reads CASSSGQGAYNEQFF. CDR3 sequence (DNA): TGCGCCAGCAGCTCGGGACAGGGGGCCTACAATGAGCAGTTCTTC.

The chain uses TRBV9 and TRBJ1-3; no firm D call. The CDR3 loop spans 10 amino acids. Germline values: CDR1 SGDLS, CDR2 YYNGEE. V lost 7 bases and J lost 3, with 2 bases in between. CDR3 nucleotide sequence: TGTGCCAGCGGTGGAAACACCATATATTTT. Translated, it gives CASGGNTIYF. The variable domain in full, completed from reference TRBV9 and TRBJ1-3, reads DSGVTQTPKHLITATGQRVTLRCSPRSGDLSVYWYQQSLDQGLQFLIQYYNGEERAKGNILERFSAQQFPDLHSELNLSSLELGDSALYFCASGGNTIYFGEGSWLTVV.

The rearrangement uses TRBV18 and TRBJ2-1; TRBD2 matches at 9 bases. Germline V gene sequence: CDR1 KGHSH, CDR2 LQKENI. This CDR3 comprises 17 residues. V was pared by 3 bases and J by 6 bases, with 12 bases of the junction left unmatched. As DNA, the CDR3 is TGTGCCAGCTCACCCTTCTCTGGGCGGGGGGGCGTCAATGAGCAGTTCTTC. This sequence encodes CASSPFSGRGGVNEQFF.

J is TRBJ2-7 and V is TRBV4-1; 8 positions agree with TRBD2. Germline V gene lookup returns CDR1 MGHRA and CDR2 YSYEKL. The CDR3 is 16 residues long. V was clipped by 0 bases and J by 2 bases; unmatched bases: 6. This chain's CDR3 is CASSQDPGGVTYEQYF. CDR3 sequence (DNA): TGCGCCAGCAGCCAAGATCCGGGGGGGGTGACCTACGAGCAGTACTTC.

The chain combines TRBV7-2 with TRBJ1-5, with D perhaps TRBD1 (6 bases). Trimming stripped 5 bases from V and 4 bases from J, with 15 bases between. The CDR3 sequence is 15 residues long. Germline CDR1 reads SGHTA; CDR2 reads FQGNSA. The CDR3 nucleotides are TGTGCCAGCAGCCTCCTGTTGGACAGAAATCAGCCCCAGCATTTT. As protein: CASSLLLDRNQPQHF. Complete variable domain (other parts from reference TRBV7-2 and TRBJ1-5): GAGVSQSPSNKVTEKGKDVELRCDPISGHTALYWYRQSLGQGLEFLIYFQGNSAPDKSGLPSDRFSAERTGGSVSTLTIQRTQQEDSAVYLCASSLLLDRNQPQHFGDGTRLSIL.

The genes are TRBV11-2 and TRBJ1-1, with 10 positions matching TRBD1. Trimming at V came to 5 bases and at J to 4 bases, leaving 16 bases not matched to a gene. Germline CDR1 SGHAT, CDR2 FQNNGV. This CDR3 has 18 residues. The CDR3 DNA is TGTGCCAGCAGCCCTGCTCTAGGGACAGGGGTAGTTCGCACTGAAGCTTTCTTT. As protein: CASSPALGTGVVRTEAFF.

The chain carries TRBV6-2 or TRBV6-3 and TRBJ2-5; TRBD1 aligns across 8 bases. V was clipped by 0 bases and J by 4 bases; unmatched bases: 10. This CDR3 is built from 17 residues. Germline CDR1 reads MNHEY; CDR2 reads SVGEGT. This CDR3 is CASSYSRGRGLSETQYF. The CDR3 nucleotides read TGTGCCAGCAGTTACTCGAGGGGCAGGGGGCTTTCAGAGACCCAGTACTTC.

CDR3 loop: CASSRGQGSSEKLFF. Here the CDR3 DNA reads TGTGCCAGCAGCCGCGGACAGGGGTCATCAGAAAAACTGTTTTTT. This chain uses TRBV7-9 with TRBJ1-4; 9 bases map to TRBD1. The CDR3 has 15 residues. Germline V lookup: CDR1 SEHNR, CDR2 FQNEAQ (reference sequence). Trimming took 5 bases from V and 8 from J; bases not matched to a gene: 9.

The V call is TRBV3-1 (or the pseudogene TRBV3-2), the J call TRBJ1-5; D is possibly TRBD1 (6 bases). Germline V gene lookup returns CDR1 LGHDT and CDR2 YNNKEL (reference sequence). V lost 0 bases and J 3 bases, leaving 9 bases between the germline ends. The CDR3 spans 15 residues. As DNA, the CDR3 is TGTGCCAGCAGCCAAGATGGGACAACCAATCAGCCCCAGCATTTT. It codes for CASSQDGTTNQPQHF.

V and J are TRBV19 and TRBJ2-7, with 13 bases aligning to TRBD2. Looked up from germline, CDR1 is LNHDA and CDR2 is SQIVND (reference sequence). The CDR3 is made up of 15 amino acids. The junction had 5 bases not matched to a gene; V was cut back by 6 bases and J by 3 bases. CDR3 region: CASRQTSGGFYEQYF. The CDR3 nucleotides are TGTGCCAGTAGGCAGACTAGCGGGGGGTTCTACGAGCAGTACTTC.

The chain uses TRBV6-2 or TRBV6-3 and TRBJ1-6; TRBD1 aligns across 7 bases. Trimming at V came to 5 bases and at J to 5 bases, leaving 3 bases not matched to a gene. From germline, CDR1 is MNHEY and CDR2 SVGEGT. The CDR3 has 14 amino acids. The CDR3 bases are TGTGCCAGCAGTCCGACAGGGAATAATTCACCCCTCCACTTT. This sequence encodes CASSPTGNNSPLHF.

V is TRBV6-2 or TRBV6-3 and J is TRBJ1-5; TRBD1 agrees at 7 bases. Germline CDR1 reads MNHEY; CDR2 reads SVGEGT. The V segment lost 5 bases and the J segment 3 bases; nucleotides outside the gene matches: 10. The CDR3 has 16 amino acids. The CDR3 DNA is TGTGCCAGCAGTATGAGGGGGCGAGGGACCAATCAGCCCCAGCATTTT. It yields the protein CASSMRGRGTNQPQHF.

J is TRBJ1-5 and V is TRBV5-6; no clear D gene. The CDR3 is 13 residues long. V lost 0 bases to trimming and J lost 7 bases, with 8 bases between them. The V gene's germline CDR1 is SGHDT and CDR2 YYEEEE. As DNA, the CDR3 is TGTGCCAGCAGCTTGGCCCCAGGCCAGCCCCAGCATTTT. Its protein is CASSLAPGQPQHF.

This clone has more than one count but fewer than ten. The chain combines TRBV7-9 with TRBJ1-2; 9 positions agree with TRBD1. This CDR3 is 16 amino acids long. J gave up 8 bases and V 4 bases, and 14 bases lay outside the gene matches. The germline V gene has CDR1 SEHNR and CDR2 FQNEAQ (reference sequence). The CDR3 spells CASSSIRGQGRRGYTF. In nucleotides, the CDR3 is TGTGCCAGCAGCTCTATCCGAGGACAGGGGAGAAGAGGCTACACCTTC.

This chain uses TRBV28 with TRBJ1-5; D is ambiguous. There are 17 residues in the CDR3. The germline V gene has CDR1 MDHEN and CDR2 SYDVKM. V was pared by 4 bases and J by 3 bases, with 19 bases between. Here the CDR3 DNA reads TGTGCCAGCAGTTCCAGGTTGAAGGGCGGGCACAATCAGCCCCAGCATTTT. This encodes CASSSRLKGGHNQPQHF.

The chain is built from TRBV28 and TRBJ2-7; 8 bases fit TRBD1. The CDR3 loop spans 14 amino acids. CDR1 and CDR2 (germline): MDHEN, SYDVKM. J lost 4 bases, V lost 7 bases, and 9 bases had no gene match. In DNA form, the CDR3 reads TGTGCCAGCATCCCGGACAGGGCAGTGTACGAGCAGTACTTC. This encodes CASIPDRAVYEQYF. The full variable domain, in which reference TRBV28 and TRBJ2-7 provide the parts outside the CDR3, is DVKVTQSSRYLVKRTGEKVFLECVQDMDHENMFWYRQDPGLGLRLIYFSYDVKMKEKGDIPEGYSVSREKKERFSLILESASTNQTSMYLCASIPDRAVYEQYFGPGTRLTVT.

The chain has TRBV7-3 and TRBJ1-6; D remains unclear. This CDR3 is built from 15 residues. The germline CDR1 and CDR2 sequences are SGHTA and FQGTGA. In nucleotides, the CDR3 is TGTTTGTCTCCCCGGGGAAAGACCTATAATTCACCCCTCCACTTT. Residues: CLSPRGKTYNSPLHF.

In this sample, this clone turned up a few times. V is TRBV7-9 and J is TRBJ1-6, with D maybe TRBD1 (5 bases). V lost 8 bases and J 2 bases, leaving 10 bases between the germline ends. The CDR3 extends over 14 amino acids. Germline loops: CDR1 SEHNR, CDR2 FQNEAQ (reference sequence). In DNA, the CDR3 is TGTGCCAGCGGGGGGAGCGCCTATAATTCACCCCTCCACTTT. It specifies CASGGSAYNSPLHF.

The CDR3 DNA reads as TGTGCCAGCAGGGGAACGACAGGGGCGTTAGATACGCAGTATTTT. Translating it yields CASRGTTGALDTQYF. This chain links TRBV6-5 with TRBJ2-3; 8 bases match TRBD1. Germline V gene sequence: CDR1 MNHEY, CDR2 SVGAGI. CDR3 size: 15 residues. Trimming removed 6 bases from V and 5 bases from J; junction bases left unmatched: 10.